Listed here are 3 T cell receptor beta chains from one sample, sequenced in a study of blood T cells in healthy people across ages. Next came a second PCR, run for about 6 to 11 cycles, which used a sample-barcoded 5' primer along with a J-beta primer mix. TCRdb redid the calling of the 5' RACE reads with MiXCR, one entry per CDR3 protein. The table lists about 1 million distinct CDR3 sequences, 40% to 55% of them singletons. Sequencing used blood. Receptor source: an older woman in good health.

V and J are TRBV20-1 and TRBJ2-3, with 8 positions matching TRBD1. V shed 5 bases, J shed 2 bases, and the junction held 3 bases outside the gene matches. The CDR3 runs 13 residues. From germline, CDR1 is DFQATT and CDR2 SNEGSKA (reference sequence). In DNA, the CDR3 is TGCAGTGCTCGGGACAGGTTCACAGATACGCAGTATTTT. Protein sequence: CSARDRFTDTQYF.

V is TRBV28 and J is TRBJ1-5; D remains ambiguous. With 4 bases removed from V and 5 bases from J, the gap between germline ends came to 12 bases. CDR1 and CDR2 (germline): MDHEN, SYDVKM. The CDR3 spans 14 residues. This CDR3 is CASSWPDVYQPQHF. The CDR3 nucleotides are TGTGCCAGCAGTTGGCCAGATGTTTATCAGCCCCAGCATTTT.

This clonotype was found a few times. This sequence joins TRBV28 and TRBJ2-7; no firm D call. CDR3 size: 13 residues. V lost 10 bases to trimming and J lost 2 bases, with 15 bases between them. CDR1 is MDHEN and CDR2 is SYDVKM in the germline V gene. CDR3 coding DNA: TGTGCCACCTTACCGACTCAAGCCTACGAGCAGTACTTC. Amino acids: CATLPTQAYEQYF. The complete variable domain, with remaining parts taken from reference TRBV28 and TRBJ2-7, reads DVKVTQSSRYLVKRTGEKVFLECVQDMDHENMFWYRQDPGLGLRLIYFSYDVKMKEKGDIPEGYSVSREKKERFSLILESASTNQTSMYLCATLPTQAYEQYFGPGTRLTVT.